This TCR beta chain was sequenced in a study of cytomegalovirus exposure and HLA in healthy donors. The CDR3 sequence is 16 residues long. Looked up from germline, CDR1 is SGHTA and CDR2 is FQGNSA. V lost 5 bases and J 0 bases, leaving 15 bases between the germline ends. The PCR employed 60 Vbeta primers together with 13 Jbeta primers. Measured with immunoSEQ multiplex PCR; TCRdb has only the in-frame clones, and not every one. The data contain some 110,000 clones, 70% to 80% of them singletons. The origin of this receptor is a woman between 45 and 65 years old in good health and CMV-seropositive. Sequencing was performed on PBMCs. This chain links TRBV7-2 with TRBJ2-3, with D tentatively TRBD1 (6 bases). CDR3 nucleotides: TGTGCCAGCAGCGCCCCTGGGACACCTAGCACAGATACGCAGTATTTT. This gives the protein CASSAPGTPSTDTQYF.